Presented here are 32 T cell receptor beta chains from one specimen sequenced in a study of blood T cell repertoires in COVID-19. This table comes from immunoSEQ multiplex PCR, and its TCRdb copy is limited to in-frame clones, with some not included. This table holds 250,000 to 300,000 clones, 89% found once. The sequenced sample consisted of PBMCs or T cells enriched from blood (not recorded which). Every receptor here comes from a woman aged 45-65 years who had been exposed to COVID-19.

The chain links TRBV24-1 to TRBJ1-2; 9 bases agree with TRBD1. J gave up 2 bases and V 4 bases, and 1 base lay outside the gene matches. Germline V gene data show CDR1 as KGHDR and CDR2 as SFDVKD. The CDR3 loop spans 14 amino acids. The DNA for the CDR3 is TGTGCCACCAGTGAAGGACAGGGGAACTATGGCTACACCTTC. It specifies CATSEGQGNYGYTF.

J is TRBJ1-2 and V is TRBV5-1, with 9 bases that match TRBD1. Germline assignment: CDR1 SGHRS and CDR2 YFSETQ. This CDR3 is built from 14 residues. With V trimmed by 3 bases and J by 3 bases, 3 bases remained unmatched. The CDR3 here is CASSSQGADYGYTF. The CDR3 coding sequence is TGCGCCAGCAGCTCACAGGGGGCCGACTATGGCTACACCTTC.

The gene calls are TRBV19 and TRBJ2-2; 7 bases fit TRBD2. Trimming at V came to 7 bases and at J to 1 base, leaving 12 bases not matched to a gene. This CDR3 is 17 amino acids long. Germline CDR1 and CDR2: LNHDA and SQIVND (reference sequence). In DNA, the CDR3 is TGTGCCAGTAAACGCTTTTCAGGCGGGGGGAACACCGGGGAGCTGTTTTTT. Amino acids: CASKRFSGGGNTGELFF.

The chain carries TRBV5-8 and TRBJ2-5; D is unresolved. There are 14 residues in the CDR3. V was cut by 1 base and J by 1 base, with 8 bases left in between. Germline lookup yields CDR1 SGHTS and CDR2 YDEGEE. CDR3 amino acids: CASSLSYGQETQYF. DNA for the CDR3: TGTGCCAGCAGCTTGTCTTACGGCCAAGAGACCCAGTACTTC.

The chain combines TRBV4-2 with TRBJ1-1, with 12 nucleotides matching TRBD1. J was trimmed by 6 bases and V by 0 bases; bases with no gene match: 5. From germline, CDR1 is LGHNA and CDR2 YNFKEQ. The CDR3 loop spans 16 amino acids. The CDR3 region has the DNA TGTGCCAGCAGCCAAGATAGGGACAGGGGGCTTGCTGAAGCTTTCTTT. Protein product: CASSQDRDRGLAEAFF.

The chain joins TRBV30 to TRBJ2-2; the D gene is possibly TRBD1 (6 bases). Germline lookup yields CDR1 GTSNPN and CDR2 SVGIG (reference sequence). CDR3 length equals 13 residues. V dropped 8 bases and J dropped 4 bases, with 14 bases sitting between them. The CDR3 protein is CARGTGPTGELFF. CDR3 bases: TGTGCCCGGGGAACAGGGCCCACCGGGGAGCTGTTTTTT.

This chain uses TRBV10-1 with TRBJ1-5, with TRBD1 as a possible D gene (6 bases). The germline V and J ends were trimmed by 0 bases and 4 bases, with 19 bases remaining between them. Per germline, CDR1 WNHNN and CDR2 SYGVQD (reference sequence). This CDR3 is 18 amino acids long. CDR3 sequence: CASSESALSGQGNQPQHF. The CDR3 DNA reads as TGCGCCAGCAGTGAGTCGGCCTTATCGGGACAAGGGAATCAGCCCCAGCATTTT.

V and J are TRBV24-1 and TRBJ2-2, with D possibly TRBD1 on 6 matching bases. Trimming left V 5 bases short and J 0 bases short, with 18 bases between. The CDR3 is made up of 18 amino acids. Per the germline V gene, CDR1 is KGHDR and CDR2 is SFDVKD. CDR3 bases: TGTGCCACCAGTGCCCATACTGGACAGTTCGCGAACACCGGGGAGCTGTTTTTT. Its translation is CATSAHTGQFANTGELFF.

On this clone: Germline and junction disagree at one end, which may indicate a read error. The chain has TRBV2 and TRBJ2-7; 11 positions match TRBD1. Germline CDR1 SNHLY, CDR2 FYNNEI. CDR3 size: 12 residues. The CDR3 DNA follows: TGTGCCAGCAGGGGGGACAGGGGGTATAAAGGGTTC. Protein sequence: CASRGDRGYKGF.

The gene calls are TRBV4-1 and TRBJ2-7, with 8 bases aligning to TRBD1. Germline V gives CDR1 MGHRA, CDR2 YSYEKL. V lost 0 bases to trimming and J lost 0 bases; unmatched junction nucleotides: 4. There are 16 residues in the CDR3. The CDR3 sequence is CASSQESDRASYEQYF. The CDR3 DNA reads TGCGCCAGCAGCCAAGAATCGGACAGGGCCTCCTACGAGCAGTACTTC.

The CDR3 protein is CASSQEAGADSEAFF. CDR3 coding DNA: TGTGCCAGCAGCCAAGAGGCAGGGGCGGACTCTGAAGCTTTCTTT. The J gene is TRBJ1-1, the V gene TRBV3-1 (or the pseudogene TRBV3-2); tentatively, D is TRBD1 (6 bases). The CDR3 is 15 amino acids. Looked up from germline, CDR1 is LGHDT and CDR2 is YNNKEL (reference sequence). Trimming took 0 bases from V and 6 from J, leaving 14 bases between them.

V is TRBV2 and J is TRBJ2-2; 8 bases align to TRBD2. The CDR3 is made up of 16 amino acids. V trimming: 9 bases; J trimming: 2 bases; junction bases outside the gene matches: 11. Per germline, CDR1 SNHLY and CDR2 FYNNEI. CDR3: CARSGASGRNTGELFF. Here the CDR3 DNA reads TGTGCCAGGTCGGGGGCTAGCGGGCGAAACACCGGGGAGCTGTTTTTT.

J is TRBJ1-1 and V is TRBV18; D ambiguous. Germline V lookup: CDR1 KGHSH, CDR2 LQKENI. Trimming took off 0 bases at V and 0 bases at J, with 8 bases between the two ends. The CDR3 has 15 residues. The CDR3 sequence is CASSPPNRLNTEAFF. The CDR3 DNA reads as TGTGCCAGCTCACCACCGAACAGATTGAACACTGAAGCTTTCTTT.

The chain couples TRBV19 to TRBJ2-2, with D perhaps TRBD2 (5 bases). This CDR3 has 15 residues. The germline gives CDR1 LNHDA, CDR2 SQIVND (reference sequence). V lost 6 bases, J lost 4 bases, and 15 bases lay in between. CDR3 DNA: TGTGCCAGTAGCCCGAGGGTGACGGGCACCGGGGAGCTGTTTTTT. Its translation is CASSPRVTGTGELFF.

The V gene is TRBV6-7, the J gene TRBJ1-1; 7 bases fit TRBD1. TRBV6-7 is an ORF, and what it does is uncertain. The CDR3 runs to 16 residues. J gave up 1 base and V 5 bases, and 10 bases lay outside the gene matches. DNA of the CDR3: TGTGCCAGCAGTGATCGGACAGGTGTGGGGAACACTGAAGCTTTCTTT. As protein: CASSDRTGVGNTEAFF.

The rearrangement links TRBV7-2 to TRBJ2-1; the match to TRBD1 covers 8 bases. Germline CDR1 SGHTA, CDR2 FQGNSA. This CDR3 is 15 amino acids long. With V trimmed by 4 bases and J by 3 bases, 5 bases remained unmatched. The CDR3 region has the DNA TGTGCCAGCAGCTCAACAGGGGGGTTCTACAATGAGCAGTTCTTC. Its translation: CASSSTGGFYNEQFF.

The chain combines TRBV27 with TRBJ2-7, with 9 bases matching TRBD2. The CDR3 sequence is 15 residues long. Germline V lookup: CDR1 MNHEY, CDR2 SMNVEV (reference sequence). With V trimmed by 5 bases and J by 5 bases, 10 bases remained unmatched. The CDR3 nucleotides read TGTGCCAGCAGTCCACTGGCGGGGGGGTCGAACGAGCAGTACTTC. This translates into CASSPLAGGSNEQYF.

The chain carries TRBV30 and TRBJ1-2, with TRBD1 matching over 10 bases. Trimming removed 4 bases from V and 7 bases from J; junction bases left unmatched: 9. Germline loops: CDR1 GTSNPN, CDR2 SVGIG (reference sequence). The CDR3 contains 14 residues. CDR3 in amino acids: CAWTSDRGYRGYTF. The CDR3, as DNA: TGTGCCTGGACTTCGGACAGGGGGTATCGTGGCTACACCTTC.

This rearrangement joins TRBV4-1 to TRBJ2-7; 10 bases line up with TRBD1. The CDR3 contains 15 residues. CDR1 MGHRA and CDR2 YSYEKL come from the germline V gene. Trimming took 4 bases from V and 1 from J; bases not matched to a gene: 4. The CDR3 DNA is TGCGCCAGCAGCCTGGGACAGGGGACTTCCTACGAGCAGTACTTC. This translates into CASSLGQGTSYEQYF.

There are a few counts of this clone. V usage is TRBV6-1 and J usage is TRBJ2-3; 12 bases align to TRBD2. The length of the CDR3 is 17 residues. In germline, CDR1 is MNHNS, CDR2 SASEGT. Losses at the gene ends were 0 bases for V and 6 bases for J; bases not matched to a gene: 7. In DNA form, the CDR3 reads TGTGCCAGCAGTGAAGCCGTTACTAGCGGGGGGAGGGATACGCAGTATTTT. Amino acid sequence: CASSEAVTSGGRDTQYF.

This chain links TRBV5-4 with TRBJ2-5; 11 bases are shared with TRBD2. The length of the CDR3 is 16 residues. V lost 0 bases and J lost 5; bases outside the gene matches: 6. Germline CDR1 is SGHNT and CDR2 is YYREEE (reference sequence). The CDR3 is CASSLGVAGGLETQYF. CDR3 coding DNA: TGTGCCAGCAGCTTGGGGGTAGCGGGGGGGCTGGAGACCCAGTACTTC. Full variable domain (missing parts from reference TRBV5-4 and TRBJ2-5): ETGVTQSPTHLIKTRGQQVTLRCSSQSGHNTVSWYQQALGQGPQFIFQYYREEENGRGNFPPRFSGLQFPNYSSELNVNALELDDSALYLCASSLGVAGGLETQYFGPGTRLLVL.

The chain employs TRBV7-9 and TRBJ2-5, with 16 bases fitting TRBD2. J was trimmed by 5 bases and V by 5 bases; bases with no gene match: 8. This CDR3 is 17 amino acids long. The V gene's germline CDR1 is SEHNR and CDR2 FQNEAQ (reference sequence). CDR3 DNA: TGTGCCAGCAGCCCAGGGACTAGCGGGGGGGCCCTCGAGACCCAGTACTTC. It yields the protein CASSPGTSGGALETQYF. The full variable domain, its missing parts supplied by reference TRBV7-9 and TRBJ2-5, is DTGVSQNPRHKITKRGQNVTFRCDPISEHNRLYWYRQTLGQGPEFLTYFQNEAQLEKSRLLSDRFSAERPKGSFSTLEIQRTEQGDSAMYLCASSPGTSGGALETQYFGPGTRLLVL.

The CDR3 reads CAVEGPGELFF. In nucleotides, the CDR3 is TGTGCCGTGGAGGGGCCCGGGGAGCTGTTTTTT. The chain is built from TRBV10-3 and TRBJ2-2; TRBD2 might be the D (6 bases). Deletions cut 11 bases from V and 6 bases from J, with 10 bases between. CDR1 and CDR2 from the germline V gene are ENHRY and SYGVKD. The CDR3 consists of 11 residues.

The genes are TRBV28 and TRBJ1-1; tentative D call: TRBD1 (6 bases). The V end was cut by 5 bases, the J end by 7 bases, with 20 bases between. The CDR3 has 15 residues. CDR1 and CDR2 (germline): MDHEN, SYDVKM. The chain's CDR3 is CASSPWTGTKDEAFF. CDR3 bases: TGTGCCAGCAGTCCCTGGACCGGGACAAAAGATGAAGCTTTCTTT.

The rearrangement uses TRBV7-9 and TRBJ1-2; 7 bases are shared with TRBD1. The germline V gene has CDR1 SEHNR and CDR2 FQNEAQ (reference sequence). The CDR3 contains 13 residues. J gave up 4 bases and V 5 bases, and 4 bases lay outside the gene matches. In DNA form, the CDR3 reads TGTGCCAGCAGCATAAGACAGGGCTATGGCTACACCTTC. This codes for CASSIRQGYGYTF.

This clone occurred a few times. The chain recombines TRBV20-1 with TRBJ2-7; D possibly corresponds to TRBD2 (6 bases). CDR1 is DFQATT and CDR2 is SNEGSKA in the germline V gene (reference sequence). The CDR3 is made up of 13 amino acids. Trimming stripped 3 bases from V and 3 bases from J, with 12 bases between. DNA for the CDR3: TGCAGTGCTAGTGAGGGGAGGCGCTACGAGCAGTACTTC. This sequence encodes CSASEGRRYEQYF.

This clone was detected only a few times. The V gene is TRBV6-5, the J gene TRBJ2-5; TRBD2 agrees at 10 bases. The CDR3 has 13 amino acids. V trimming: 10 bases; J trimming: 2 bases; junction bases outside the gene matches: 4. Germline CDR1 and CDR2: MNHEY and SVGAGI. CDR3 protein: CATGLAEQETQYF. The CDR3 DNA sequence: TGTGCCACCGGACTAGCGGAACAAGAGACCCAGTACTTC.

This clone was seen a single time. The rearrangement links TRBV6-1 to TRBJ2-7, with 8 nucleotides matching TRBD1. V shed 1 base, J shed 3 bases, and the junction held 5 bases outside the gene matches. The CDR3 length is 15 residues. The germline gives CDR1 MNHNS, CDR2 SASEGT. The CDR3 nucleotides read TGTGCCAGCAGTGAAGGGGGACAGGTATACTACGAGCAGTACTTC. This codes for CASSEGGQVYYEQYF.

Turning to this clone: The germline gene is not matched at one end of the junction; a read error may be the cause. This chain connects TRBV15 to TRBJ2-7; D not certain. This CDR3 region has 14 residues. CDR1 LNHNV and CDR2 YYDKDF come from the germline V gene (reference sequence). The DNA for the CDR3 is TGTGCCACCAGCAGAGGGGCCGGCTCCCACGAGCAGTACTTC. It is translated as CATSRGAGSHEQYF.

This clone has just a few counts. The gene calls are TRBV3-1 (or the pseudogene TRBV3-2) and TRBJ1-6; a weak D match, TRBD1 (5 bases). Germline V gene sequence: CDR1 LGHDT, CDR2 YNNKEL (reference sequence). Trimming shortened V by 1 base and J by 6 bases, and 10 bases separated the two germline ends. There are 15 residues in the CDR3. The CDR3 DNA reads TGTGCCAGCAGCCAAGCATGGGGGGGTAATTCACCCCTCCACTTT. It translates to CASSQAWGGNSPLHF.

The J gene is TRBJ2-1, the V gene TRBV5-4; a weak D match, TRBD2 (5 bases). V dropped 1 base and J dropped 4 bases, with 9 bases sitting between them. The CDR3 runs 14 residues. Germline V gene lookup returns CDR1 SGHNT and CDR2 YYREEE (reference sequence). This chain's CDR3 is CASSLMDSYNEQFF. CDR3 DNA: TGTGCCAGCAGCTTGATGGACTCGTACAATGAGCAGTTCTTC.

The chain combines TRBV18 with TRBJ2-1, with 7 bases that match TRBD2. Germline values: CDR1 KGHSH, CDR2 LQKENI. After removal of 7 bases from V and 4 bases from J, the junction contained 13 bases not matched to a gene. This CDR3 contains 16 residues. This CDR3 is CASLTPTGTKYNEQFF. CDR3 coding DNA: TGTGCCAGCTTAACGCCAACCGGGACTAAATACAATGAGCAGTTCTTC.